This TCR beta chain appears in the sequencing data of a study of CD8+CD57+ T cells in acquired aplastic anemia (dated by TCRdb to the late 2010s). Describing the broader study: On average, sorted CD4+ and CD8+ cells yielded about 3 ug of extracted DNA, with a range of about 0.17 to 27.4 ug. Healthy donor samples averaged roughly 10 million reads for CD4+ and 11 million to 14 million for CD8+ cells.

TCR beta VDJ combination and CDR3 sequence profiling used genomic DNA as the template. An Illumina HiSeq 2000 was used for TCR repertoire sequencing. Under the source paper's analysis protocol: Repertoire assessment relied on Simpson's diversity index, CDR3 size and DJ length profiles, and TRBV/TRBJ rearrangement plots. The most abundant DNA sequence in the deep sequencing data was defined as the immunodominant clone. CDR3 amino acid sequences were screened for sharing across subjects and were compared with published repertoires and the VDJdb database. TCRdb reworked the public reads: Q25 trimming with fastp, MiXCR clone assembly, productive beta chains retained. Duplicate CDR3 protein sequences are folded into a single record with the most common DNA and genes. These V and J calls are TCRdb output, not the study's own analysis. The sample table holds about 210,000 distinct CDR3 sequences, of which almost 35% were seen once. The ten most abundant clones make up around 1.1% of the sample.

Remarks on this clonotype: What this receptor recognizes is not known. One end of the junction is discordant with germline, which a read error may explain.

The paper's findings and limits, for the study overall: Approximately 27 CD8+ CDR3 sequences were found in both patients and controls but appeared to be highly expressed in patients and within the immunodominant clones of the patients. No significant difference in CD8+ Simpson's diversity was found between patients and healthy controls (P=0.060).

In this study, sorted CD4+ and CD8+ T cells from the blood of healthy subjects and of severe aplastic anemia patients had their TCR repertoires deep-sequenced. Ficoll-Paque density gradient centrifugation was used to isolate peripheral blood mononuclear cells. Before DNA was extracted, CD4+ and CD8+ T cells were sorted using either FACS or magnetic beads. Input material: sorted CD4+, CD8+, or CD8+CD57+ T cells (not recorded which) from PBMCs. The receptor was derived from a human donor in good health, serving as a control.

The DNA reads as follows: TGTGCCAGTAGTCATTTCGGGCGGGAGACCTACAGTGAGCAGTTCTTC. Translated, it gives CASSHFGRETYSEQFF. Recombination joined TRBV19 with TRBJ2-1, with 7 bases aligning to TRBD2. Reading the germline V gene (reference sequence) gives CDR1 LNHDA and CDR2 SQIVND. The CDR3 measures 16 amino acids from cysteine to phenylalanine. This entry keeps only the CDR3 DNA: 48 bases, framed from base 1.